This paragraph covers one T cell receptor beta chain sequence. Trimming cost V 7 bases and J 6 bases, with 14 bases left between them. Per the germline V gene, CDR1 is DFQATT and CDR2 is SNEGSKA (reference sequence). The CDR3 has 12 amino acids. Primed by a sample-barcoded 5' primer and a J-beta primer mix, a second PCR proceeded for 7 to 11 cycles. TCRdb called the 5' RACE reads again in MiXCR, with one record for every CDR3 protein. The data contain 1,800,000 or so distinct CDR3 sequences, roughly two fifths of them singletons. The data derive from a study of blood T cells in healthy people across ages. Study-level information: T cells yielded about one barcoded beta molecule per two cells through template switching.

The receptor was derived from a human donor in good health. This sequence joins TRBV20-1 and TRBJ2-3; perhaps TRBD2 as D (6 bases). The sequenced sample consisted of blood. The DNA of the CDR3 is TGCAGTGTCCCGGGGGTATGGGATACGCAGTATTTT. Its protein is CSVPGVWDTQYF.